This TCR beta chain was obtained from a study of blood T cell repertoires in COVID-19. Study background: There were acute and convalescent COVID-19 samples, and they came from the United States, Italy and Spain. The cDNA or gDNA used as material had been derived from T cells, B-cell-depleted T cells, or PBMCs.

Recruited during active infection, patients (from Seattle) were subsequently followed longitudinally. V lost 5 bases and J lost 3; bases outside the gene matches: 12. From germline, CDR1 is SGHAT and CDR2 FQNNGV. This CDR3 spans 17 amino acids. Methods used by the authors: Nucleated cell counts were estimated from reference gene primer amplification. Using immunoSEQ multiplex PCR, the repertoire was profiled, and TCRdb retains in-frame clones only, with some absent. D and trimming come from the DNA, and the V and J calls and clone size come from that table. The repertoire holds 270,000 or so clones, roughly 89% seen once, with around 10% in the top ten.

The sequence was obtained from a woman aged 30 to 39 with COVID-19, enrolled during active disease. V usage is TRBV11-2 and J usage is TRBJ2-1; TRBD2 agrees at 8 bases. The material sequenced was peripheral blood. CDR3 sequence (DNA): TGTGCCAGCAGCCCGGATTGGGCGGGGGGTTTCTACAATGAGCAGTTCTTC. Translation gives CASSPDWAGGFYNEQFF.